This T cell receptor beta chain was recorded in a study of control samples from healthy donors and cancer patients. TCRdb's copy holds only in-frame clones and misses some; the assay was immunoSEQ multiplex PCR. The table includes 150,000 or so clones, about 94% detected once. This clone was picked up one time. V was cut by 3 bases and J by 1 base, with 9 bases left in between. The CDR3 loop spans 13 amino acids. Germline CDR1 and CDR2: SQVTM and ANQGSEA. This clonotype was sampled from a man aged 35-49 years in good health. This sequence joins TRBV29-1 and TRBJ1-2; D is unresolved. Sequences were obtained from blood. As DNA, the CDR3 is TGCAGCGTTGAGGGATCTGTTAACTATGGCTACACCTTC. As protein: CSVEGSVNYGYTF.